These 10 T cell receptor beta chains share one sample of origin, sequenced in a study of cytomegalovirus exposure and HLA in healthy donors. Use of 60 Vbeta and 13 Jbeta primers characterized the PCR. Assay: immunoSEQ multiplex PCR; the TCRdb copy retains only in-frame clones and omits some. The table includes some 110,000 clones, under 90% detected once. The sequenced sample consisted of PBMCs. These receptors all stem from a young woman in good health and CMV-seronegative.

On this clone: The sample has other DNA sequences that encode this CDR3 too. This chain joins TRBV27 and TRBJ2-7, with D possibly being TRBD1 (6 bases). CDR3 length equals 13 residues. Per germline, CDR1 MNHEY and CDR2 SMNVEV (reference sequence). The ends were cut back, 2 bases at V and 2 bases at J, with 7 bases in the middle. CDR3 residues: CASSLQGPYEQYF. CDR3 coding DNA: TGTGCCAGCAGTTTACAGGGGCCCTACGAGCAGTACTTC.

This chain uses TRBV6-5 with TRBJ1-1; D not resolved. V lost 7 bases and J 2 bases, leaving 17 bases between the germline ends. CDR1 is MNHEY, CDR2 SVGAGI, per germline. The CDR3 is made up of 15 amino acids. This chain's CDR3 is CASTVGRERNTEAFF. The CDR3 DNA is TGTGCCAGCACCGTCGGACGGGAACGAAACACTGAAGCTTTCTTT.

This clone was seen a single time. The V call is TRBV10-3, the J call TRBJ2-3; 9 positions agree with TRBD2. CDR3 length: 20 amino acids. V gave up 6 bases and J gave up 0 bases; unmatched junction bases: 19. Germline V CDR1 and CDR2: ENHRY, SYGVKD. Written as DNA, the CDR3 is TGTGCCATCAGCCGTCGTAAAGGAGGCGTAGCGGGAGTTAGCACAGATACGCAGTATTTT. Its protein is CAISRRKGGVAGVSTDTQYF.

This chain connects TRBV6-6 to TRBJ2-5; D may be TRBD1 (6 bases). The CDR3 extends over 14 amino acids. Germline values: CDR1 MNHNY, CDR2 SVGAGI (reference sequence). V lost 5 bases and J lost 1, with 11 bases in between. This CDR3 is CASSDRLTQETQYF. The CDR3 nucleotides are TGTGCCAGCAGTGACAGGCTGACCCAAGAGACCCAGTACTTC.

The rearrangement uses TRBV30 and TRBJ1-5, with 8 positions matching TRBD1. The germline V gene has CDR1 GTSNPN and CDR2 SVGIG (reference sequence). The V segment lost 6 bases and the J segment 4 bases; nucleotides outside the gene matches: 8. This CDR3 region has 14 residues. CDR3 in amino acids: CACNPTGGNQPQHF. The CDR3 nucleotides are TGTGCCTGCAACCCAACAGGGGGTAATCAGCCCCAGCATTTT.

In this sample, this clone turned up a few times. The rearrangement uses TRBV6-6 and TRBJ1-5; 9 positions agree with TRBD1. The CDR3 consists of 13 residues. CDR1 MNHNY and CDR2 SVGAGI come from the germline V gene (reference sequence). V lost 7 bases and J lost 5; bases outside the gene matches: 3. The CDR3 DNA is TGTGCCAGCATCACAGGGGGCGATCAGCCCCAGCATTTT. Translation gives CASITGGDQPQHF.

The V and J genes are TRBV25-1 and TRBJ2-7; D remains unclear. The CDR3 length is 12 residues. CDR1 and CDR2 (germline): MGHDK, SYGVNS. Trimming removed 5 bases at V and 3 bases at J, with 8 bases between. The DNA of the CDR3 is TGTGCCAGCAGTAGAAAGAGCTACGAGCAGTACTTC. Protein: CASSRKSYEQYF.

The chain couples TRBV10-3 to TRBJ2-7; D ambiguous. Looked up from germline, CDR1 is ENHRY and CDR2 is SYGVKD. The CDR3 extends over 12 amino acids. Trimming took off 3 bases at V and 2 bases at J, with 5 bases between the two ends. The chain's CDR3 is CAISDLAYEQYF. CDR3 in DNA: TGTGCCATCAGTGATCTAGCCTACGAGCAGTACTTC.

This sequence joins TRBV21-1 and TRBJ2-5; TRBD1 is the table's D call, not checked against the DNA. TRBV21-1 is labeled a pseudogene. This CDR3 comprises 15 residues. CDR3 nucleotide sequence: TGTGCCCTAAGGTTGGGGCAGGGTGATCAAGAGACCCAGTACTTC. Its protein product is CALRLGQGDQETQYF.

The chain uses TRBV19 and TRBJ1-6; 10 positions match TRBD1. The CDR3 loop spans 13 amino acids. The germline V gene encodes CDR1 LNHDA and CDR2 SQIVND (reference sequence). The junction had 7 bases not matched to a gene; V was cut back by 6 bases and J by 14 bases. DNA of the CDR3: TGTGCCAGTAGCCACCGGGACAGGGGAACCCTCCACTTT. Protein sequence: CASSHRDRGTLHF.